These 22 T cell receptor beta chains were sequenced from one sample in a study of T cells after yellow fever vaccination. In TCRdb, the 5' RACE reads were re-called with MiXCR into one record per CDR3 protein. The table records about 630,000 distinct CDR3 sequences, over 9% of them present only once. The input for sequencing was PBMCs, taken on the day of the yellow fever booster vaccination. These receptors were taken from a man aged 30 to 39 who received the YFV17D yellow fever vaccine.

The chain recombines TRBV20-1 with TRBJ2-2; D may be TRBD1 (6 bases). V was pared by 6 bases and J by 1 base, with 15 bases between. CDR3 length equals 15 residues. Germline-derived CDR1 and CDR2 are DFQATT and SNEGSKA (reference sequence). CDR3 nucleotides: TGCAGTGCACGCCAAGACAGGAGGAACACCGGGGAGCTGTTTTTT. The encoded protein is CSARQDRRNTGELFF.

The chain uses TRBV6-5 and TRBJ2-7; 8 bases match TRBD1. Germline CDR1 reads MNHEY; CDR2 reads SVGAGI. This CDR3 spans 12 amino acids. J was trimmed by 5 bases and V by 6 bases; bases with no gene match: 3. The CDR3 DNA is TGTGCCAGCAGCAGGGACAGGAACGAGCAGTACTTC. Protein sequence: CASSRDRNEQYF.

In DNA, the CDR3 is TGTGCCAGCAGCCAAATGAGGACAGGGATCTACGAGCAGTACTTC. This translates into CASSQMRTGIYEQYF. This chain connects TRBV3-1 to TRBJ2-7, with TRBD1 matching over 8 bases. The CDR3 extends over 15 amino acids. Losses at the gene ends were 2 bases for V and 3 bases for J; bases not matched to a gene: 6. Germline V gene lookup returns CDR1 LGHDT and CDR2 YNNKEL (reference sequence).

The chain recombines TRBV12-3 or TRBV12-4 with TRBJ2-3; D remains ambiguous. The CDR3 sequence is 14 residues long. Trimming took 4 bases from V and 0 from J, leaving 8 bases between them. The CDR3 coding sequence is TGTGCCAGCAGTTGGGTAGTTAGCACAGATACGCAGTATTTT. Translated: CASSWVVSTDTQYF.

In this sample, this clonotype turned up a few times. The chain recombines TRBV6-1 with TRBJ1-3; D uncertain. Germline V gene sequence: CDR1 MNHNS, CDR2 SASEGT. Trimming removed 7 bases at V and 4 bases at J, with 11 bases between. The CDR3 contains 13 residues. CDR3 loop: CASTKGAGNTIYF. CDR3 DNA: TGTGCCAGCACCAAGGGTGCAGGAAACACCATATATTTT.

The sample holds a few counts of this clonotype. In DNA form, the CDR3 reads TGTGCCAGGGGCCCTGGGGGAAGGGAGACCCAGTACTTC. Its protein product is CARGPGGRETQYF. The chain combines TRBV5-5 with TRBJ2-5; D assignment may be TRBD1 or TRBD2 (5 bases each). The CDR3 totals 13 residues. Germline V gene sequence: CDR1 SGHKS, CDR2 YYEKEE (reference sequence). V was cut by 8 bases and J by 5 bases, with 16 bases left in between. Together with reference TRBV5-5 and TRBJ2-5, the CDR3 gives the full variable domain: DAGVTQSPTHLIKTRGQQVTLRCSPISGHKSVSWYQQVLGQGPQFIFQYYEKEERGRGNFPDRFSARQFPNYSSELNVNALLLGDSALYLCARGPGGRETQYFGPGTRLLVL.

This chain connects TRBV6-5 to TRBJ1-3, with 7 positions matching TRBD1. There are 16 residues in the CDR3. Germline-derived CDR1 and CDR2 are MNHEY and SVGAGI. The V gene end was trimmed by 0 bases and the J gene end by 0 bases; junction bases not matched to a gene: 2. The CDR3 nucleotides are TGTGCCAGCAGTTACTCGCGGGACAGCTCTGGAAACACCATATATTTT. This encodes CASSYSRDSSGNTIYF.

The rearrangement joins TRBV11-2 to TRBJ2-7; 8 positions agree with TRBD1. Germline V gives CDR1 SGHAT, CDR2 FQNNGV. The V and J ends lost 5 bases and 3 bases, in that order; junction bases with no gene match: 3. The CDR3 consists of 13 residues. The CDR3 DNA sequence: TGTGCCAGCAGCACGGACAGGGACTACGAGCAGTACTTC. Its protein is CASSTDRDYEQYF.

J is TRBJ2-7 and V is TRBV5-1; D may match TRBD1 or TRBD2 (5 bases each). V was trimmed by 5 bases and J by 3 bases, leaving 12 bases between them. This CDR3 has 13 amino acids. Germline CDR1 reads SGHRS; CDR2 reads YFSETQ. CDR3 bases: TGCGCCAGCAGTTGGGACCGAATCTACGAGCAGTACTTC. Protein: CASSWDRIYEQYF.

This clonotype has a handful of counts. This chain joins TRBV29-1 and TRBJ2-7, with D hard to call. The length of the CDR3 is 11 residues. CDR1 is SQVTM and CDR2 is ANQGSEA in the germline V gene. V lost 7 bases to trimming and J lost 1 base, with 8 bases between them. The CDR3 DNA reads TGCAGCGCGATGCGGTCCTACGAGCAGTACTTC. This gives the protein CSAMRSYEQYF.

The CDR3 coding sequence is TGTGCCAGCAGCGGCCGGGATCAACTCACCGGGGAGCTGTTTTTT. It is translated as CASSGRDQLTGELFF. This sequence joins TRBV27 and TRBJ2-2, with a possible D match to TRBD2 (5 bases). Germline V CDR1 and CDR2: MNHEY, SMNVEV (reference sequence). Trimming took off 6 bases at V and 4 bases at J, with 15 bases between the two ends. CDR3 size: 15 residues.

This clonotype turned up a few times. V and J are TRBV7-2 and TRBJ1-2, with TRBD1 as a possible D gene (5 bases). V lost 5 bases, J lost 3 bases, and 7 bases lay in between. CDR1 and CDR2 from the germline V gene are SGHTA and FQGNSA. The length of the CDR3 is 12 residues. The CDR3 DNA reads as TGTGCCAGCAGCGACAGTTACTATGGCTACACCTTC. This gives the protein CASSDSYYGYTF.

This clonotype has only a few counts. CDR3 residues: CAWSPKPGLESTGELFF. CDR3 nucleotide sequence: TGTGCCTGGAGTCCCAAACCGGGACTAGAGAGCACCGGGGAGCTGTTTTTT. The rearrangement joins TRBV30 to TRBJ2-2, with 8 bases aligning to TRBD2. Germline V gives CDR1 GTSNPN, CDR2 SVGIG (reference sequence). Trimming cost V 2 bases and J 4 bases; bases outside gene matches: 12. CDR3 size: 17 residues. The complete variable domain, with remaining parts taken from reference TRBV30 and TRBJ2-2, reads SQTIHQWPATLVQPVGSPLSLECTVEGTSNPNLYWYRQAAGRGLQLLFYSVGIGQISSEVPQNLSASRPQDRQFILSSKKLLLSDSGFYLCAWSPKPGLESTGELFFGEGSRLTVL.

The chain recombines TRBV20-1 with TRBJ2-3; 7 bases line up with TRBD2. This CDR3 has 18 amino acids. Germline-derived CDR1 and CDR2 are DFQATT and SNEGSKA (reference sequence). V was pared by 0 bases and J by 3 bases, with 15 bases of the junction left unmatched. The CDR3 nucleotides are TGCAGTGCTAGAGATCTTCTGGGTAGCGGGTTGAGAACAGATACGCAGTATTTT. Translating gives CSARDLLGSGLRTDTQYF.

The chain links TRBV9 to TRBJ2-5; D remains ambiguous. The V and J ends lost 0 bases and 2 bases respectively, with 14 bases between them. The CDR3 runs to 16 residues. Germline CDR1 and CDR2: SGDLS and YYNGEE. The CDR3, as DNA: TGTGCCAGCAGCGTAGCTACTCGGGTCGGTCAAGAGACCCAGTACTTC. It is translated as CASSVATRVGQETQYF.

There are a few counts of this clonotype. V is TRBV9 and J is TRBJ2-3; 9 bases line up with TRBD2. Germline assignment: CDR1 SGDLS and CDR2 YYNGEE. J gave up 2 bases and V 4 bases, and 11 bases lay outside the gene matches. The CDR3 has 17 amino acids. The CDR3 nucleotides are TGTGCCAGCAGCCGGGCTAGCGGGAAAGAGGTCACAGATACGCAGTATTTT. Translation: CASSRASGKEVTDTQYF.

A few counts support this clonotype. The chain combines TRBV9 with TRBJ2-1; D remains ambiguous. Germline lookup yields CDR1 SGDLS and CDR2 YYNGEE. V dropped 0 bases and J dropped 10 bases, with 8 bases sitting between them. The CDR3 is 12 amino acids. DNA for the CDR3: TGTGCCAGCAGCGTAGCCTCTGCGGAGCAGTTCTTC. Protein: CASSVASAEQFF.

This clonotype was counted a few times. The J gene is TRBJ2-5, the V gene TRBV2, with a weak D call TRBD1 (5 bases). The CDR3 is 14 amino acids. Germline lookup yields CDR1 SNHLY and CDR2 FYNNEI. V gave up 7 bases and J gave up 0 bases, with 12 bases separating them. Here the CDR3 reads CASNPDRNQETQYF. Written as DNA, the CDR3 is TGTGCCAGCAACCCAGACAGAAACCAAGAGACCCAGTACTTC.

The CDR3 sequence is CASNGQANSYEQYF. The CDR3 nucleotides are TGTGCCAGCAACGGACAGGCGAACTCCTACGAGCAGTACTTC. The chain recombines TRBV7-2 with TRBJ2-7; 7 nucleotides match TRBD1. J gave up 0 bases and V 7 bases, and 6 bases lay outside the gene matches. The CDR3 covers 14 residues. The germline CDR1 and CDR2 sequences are SGHTA and FQGNSA.

This chain connects TRBV5-6 to TRBJ1-6; D is unclear. Germline CDR1 and CDR2: SGHDT and YYEEEE. V was clipped by 3 bases and J by 8 bases, with 15 bases between them. The CDR3 length is 15 residues. As DNA, the CDR3 is TGTGCCAGCAGCTCCCGGGCCATTTCCCATTCACCCCTCCACTTT. Residues: CASSSRAISHSPLHF.

The chain links TRBV20-1 to TRBJ2-7, with 8 bases fitting TRBD1. This CDR3 has 17 amino acids. V lost 2 bases to trimming and J lost 3 bases; unmatched junction nucleotides: 15. Germline V CDR1 and CDR2: DFQATT, SNEGSKA (reference sequence). The DNA of the CDR3 is TGCAGTGCTAGACCCTCCGCCGGATCAGGGGGCCACTACGAGCAGTACTTC. Translation gives CSARPSAGSGGHYEQYF.

The genes are TRBV3-1 and TRBJ2-2; D remains ambiguous. Trimming cost V 0 bases and J 3 bases, with 11 bases left between them. Germline V gene sequence: CDR1 LGHDT, CDR2 YNNKEL (reference sequence). The CDR3 is made up of 16 amino acids. In nucleotides, the CDR3 is TGTGCCAGCAGCCAAGAATTCCGCTGGGACACCGGGGAGCTGTTTTTT. Its protein is CASSQEFRWDTGELFF.